The 10 T cell receptor beta chains below were found in one sample sequenced in a study of blood T cell repertoires in COVID-19. Data came from immunoSEQ multiplex PCR; TCRdb stores just in-frame clones and leaves some out. The sample carries 300,000 to 400,000 clones, roughly 90% recorded once. The material sequenced was PBMCs or T cells enriched from blood (not recorded which). The source of these receptors is a woman aged 25 to 39 with acute COVID-19.

DNA of the CDR3: TGTGCCAGCAGGATACAGGGTGCTGGAAACACCATATATTTT. Amino acid sequence: CASRIQGAGNTIYF. The chain couples TRBV6-5 to TRBJ1-3; D possibly corresponds to TRBD1 (6 bases). The V and J ends lost 6 bases and 2 bases respectively, with 11 bases between them. The CDR3 covers 14 residues. Germline V gene data show CDR1 as MNHEY and CDR2 as SVGAGI.

The chain uses TRBV5-5 and TRBJ1-2, with D possibly being TRBD1 (5 bases). The CDR3 runs to 16 residues. From germline, CDR1 is SGHKS and CDR2 YYEKEE (reference sequence). With 2 bases removed from V and 2 bases from J, the gap between germline ends came to 16 bases. The DNA for the CDR3 is TGTGCCAGCAGCTTATCTGTCAGGGTCGAAAACTATGGCTACACCTTC. Encoded protein: CASSLSVRVENYGYTF.

The V and J genes are TRBV6-2 or TRBV6-3 and TRBJ1-1; a possible D gene is TRBD1 (6 bases). Looked up from germline, CDR1 is MNHEY and CDR2 is SVGEGT. This CDR3 has 16 residues. The ends were cut back, 5 bases at V and 0 bases at J, with 16 bases in the middle. The CDR3 nucleotides are TGTGCCAGCAGTCCGCCTCCTGGGACACTGAACACTGAAGCTTTCTTT. It translates to CASSPPPGTLNTEAFF.

This chain uses TRBV9 with TRBJ1-1; 11 bases agree with TRBD1. The CDR3 runs to 17 residues. The ends lost 3 bases at V and 4 bases at J; junction bases unmatched: 11. Germline CDR1 SGDLS, CDR2 YYNGEE. In DNA form, the CDR3 reads TGTGCCAGCAGCGAGGGCCCCGGACAGGGGGCTACCACTGAAGCTTTCTTT. It yields the protein CASSEGPGQGATTEAFF.

This sequence joins TRBV9 and TRBJ1-1; TRBD1 is a possible D gene (6 bases). Germline CDR1 SGDLS, CDR2 YYNGEE. The CDR3 loop spans 14 amino acids. The V end was cut by 4 bases, the J end by 1 base, with 11 bases between. The CDR3 reads CASSQQGGNTEAFF. For the CDR3, the DNA is TGTGCCAGCAGCCAACAGGGTGGGAACACTGAAGCTTTCTTT.

The CDR3 DNA sequence: TGTGCCAGCAGTCTTCGCCCGAGCCGGAACACTGAAGCTTTCTTT. It is translated as CASSLRPSRNTEAFF. The V gene is TRBV2, the J gene TRBJ1-1; D unresolved. The germline CDR1 and CDR2 sequences are SNHLY and FYNNEI. CDR3 length equals 15 residues. V gave up 5 bases and J gave up 1 base, with 14 bases separating them.

The rearrangement joins TRBV7-2 to TRBJ2-7; 7 nucleotides align to TRBD2. V dropped 1 base and J dropped 5; count of bases not matched to a gene: 8. Germline V CDR1 and CDR2: SGHTA, FQGNSA. This CDR3 has 15 residues. The CDR3: CASSLGGGGVNEQYF. As DNA, the CDR3 is TGTGCCAGCAGCTTAGGGGGCGGGGGTGTGAACGAGCAGTACTTC.

This sequence joins TRBV5-1 and TRBJ2-3, with a tentative D call TRBD2 (6 bases). This CDR3 has 15 residues. CDR1 is SGHRS, CDR2 YFSETQ, per germline. Trimming took off 2 bases at V and 3 bases at J, with 13 bases between the two ends. The CDR3 loop is CASSFVSGATDTQYF. The CDR3 DNA reads as TGCGCCAGCAGCTTCGTTAGCGGAGCTACAGATACGCAGTATTTT.

The V and J genes are TRBV6-4 and TRBJ2-1; weak D call: TRBD1 (6 bases). This CDR3 spans 13 amino acids. Looked up from germline, CDR1 is MRHNA and CDR2 is SNTAGT. Between the trimmed V and J ends, which lost 6 bases and 12 bases, there was a span of 18 bases. CDR3 residues: CASRQTTGYAQFF. CDR3 DNA sequence: TGTGCCAGCAGACAAACTACAGGGTATGCGCAGTTCTTC.

CDR3 sequence reads: CASSAHSSSVGEQYF. The CDR3 region has the DNA TGCGCCAGCAGCGCACATAGTAGCTCGGTTGGCGAGCAGTACTTC. This chain connects TRBV5-1 to TRBJ2-7; D call uncertain. The V and J ends lost 4 bases and 6 bases respectively, with 20 bases between them. CDR1 is SGHRS, CDR2 YFSETQ, per germline. The CDR3 runs 15 residues.